Listed below are T cell receptor beta chains from one sample, sequenced in a study of blood T cell repertoires in COVID-19. Method: immunoSEQ multiplex PCR; TCRdb's copy keeps in-frame clones and lacks some. The table lists some 48,000 clones, around 90% of them singletons, with roughly 3% in the top ten. Sequencing was performed on peripheral blood. The origin of the receptors is a man aged 45-65 years with active COVID-19. CDR3s include the opening cysteine and the closing phenylalanine or tryptophan. Fields, in order: clone size, J gene, V gene, D gene, CDR3 protein, CDR3 DNA. The D gene is left open where the match is weak. Part of the rows lack a size; the others show once, few, many or a class for expanded clones.

clone_size: .
j_call: TRBJ1-4
v_call: TRBV7-9
d_call: .
cdr3_aa: CASSLVRSGEKLFF
cdr3_nt: TGTGCCAGCAGCTTAGTTAGGTCCGGGGAAAAACTGTTTTTT

clone_size: .
j_call: TRBJ2-5
v_call: TRBV5-1
d_call: .
cdr3_aa: CASSLEMVSSETQYF
cdr3_nt: TGCGCCAGCAGCTTGGAGATGGTTAGCTCGGAGACCCAGTACTTC

clone_size: .
j_call: TRBJ2-3
v_call: TRBV2
d_call: TRBD2
cdr3_aa: CASSLAGARTDTQYF
cdr3_nt: TGTGCCAGCAGTTTAGCGGGGGCCCGTACAGATACGCAGTATTTT

clone_size: .
j_call: TRBJ2-1
v_call: TRBV13
d_call: TRBD1
cdr3_aa: CASSPTGTGEYNEQFF
cdr3_nt: TGTGCCAGCAGCCCGACCGGGACAGGGGAATACAATGAGCAGTTCTTC

clone_size: .
j_call: TRBJ1-2
v_call: TRBV4-1
d_call: .
cdr3_aa: CASSLTGGSLYGYTF
cdr3_nt: TGCGCCAGCAGCCTGACGGGAGGTAGCTTGTATGGCTACACCTTC

clone_size: .
j_call: TRBJ2-3
v_call: TRBV7-3
d_call: TRBD2
cdr3_aa: CASSRSGGATDTQYF
cdr3_nt: TGTGCCAGCAGCCGTAGCGGGGGGGCTACAGATACGCAGTATTTT

clone_size: .
j_call: TRBJ1-5
v_call: TRBV7-8
d_call: TRBD1
cdr3_aa: CASSLMTGSGNQPQHF
cdr3_nt: TGTGCCAGCAGCTTAATGACAGGGTCGGGCAATCAGCCCCAGCATTTT

clone_size: .
j_call: TRBJ1-2
v_call: TRBV25-1
d_call: TRBD1
cdr3_aa: CASSDRQGVGGYTF
cdr3_nt: TGTGCCAGCAGTGATCGACAGGGCGTGGGGGGCTACACCTTC

clone_size: .
j_call: TRBJ2-3
v_call: TRBV15
d_call: TRBD2
cdr3_aa: CATSRDFVAGGAGDTQYF
cdr3_nt: TGTGCCACCAGCAGAGATTTTGTAGCGGGAGGAGCGGGGGATACGCAGTATTTT

clone_size: .
j_call: TRBJ1-1
v_call: TRBV18
d_call: .
cdr3_aa: CASERGVDTEAFF
cdr3_nt: TGTGCCAGCGAGCGTGGCGTCGACACTGAAGCTTTCTTT

clone_size: .
j_call: TRBJ1-4
v_call: TRBV29-1
d_call: .
cdr3_aa: CSAGLREKLFF
cdr3_nt: TGCAGCGCCGGCCTGAGGGAAAAACTGTTTTTT

clone_size: .
j_call: TRBJ2-1
v_call: TRBV4-2
d_call: TRBD2
cdr3_aa: CASSPRIAGNSYNEQFF
cdr3_nt: TGTGCCAGCAGTCCACGAATAGCGGGCAACTCCTACAATGAGCAGTTCTTC

clone_size: .
j_call: TRBJ1-1
v_call: TRBV11-2
d_call: .
cdr3_aa: CASSQILAGVSNTEAFF
cdr3_nt: TGTGCCAGCAGCCAGATATTGGCAGGGGTGTCGAACACTGAAGCTTTCTTT

clone_size: .
j_call: TRBJ2-3
v_call: TRBV6-5
d_call: TRBD1
cdr3_aa: CASSWGTVTDTQYF
cdr3_nt: TGTGCCAGCAGTTGGGGGACAGTCACAGATACGCAGTATTTT

clone_size: .
j_call: TRBJ2-5
v_call: TRBV19
d_call: TRBD2
cdr3_aa: CASSLKVTSGVYTQYF
cdr3_nt: TGTGCCAGTAGTCTTAAAGTGACTAGCGGGGTTTACACCCAGTACTTC

clone_size: once
j_call: TRBJ1-6
v_call: TRBV6-5
d_call: TRBD1
cdr3_aa: CATQTGEGSPLHF
cdr3_nt: TGTGCCACCCAGACAGGGGAGGGTTCACCCCTCCACTTT

clone_size: .
j_call: TRBJ2-3
v_call: TRBV7-8
d_call: .
cdr3_aa: CASSLELQTGTDTQYF
cdr3_nt: TGTGCCAGCAGCTTAGAACTTCAGACAGGCACAGATACGCAGTATTTT

clone_size: once
j_call: TRBJ2-5
v_call: TRBV9
d_call: TRBD2
cdr3_aa: CASSVGGRGVQETQYF
cdr3_nt: TGTGCCAGCAGCGTAGGAGGGCGGGGGGTTCAAGAGACCCAGTACTTC

clone_size: .
j_call: TRBJ2-2
v_call: TRBV9
d_call: TRBD2
cdr3_aa: CASSVATASGWTGELFF
cdr3_nt: TGTGCCAGCAGCGTAGCTACAGCTAGCGGGTGGACCGGGGAGCTGTTTTTT

clone_size: .
j_call: TRBJ2-5
v_call: TRBV7-2
d_call: .
cdr3_aa: CASSLATGLETQYF
cdr3_nt: TGTGCCAGCAGCTTAGCGACGGGGTTAGAGACCCAGTACTTC

clone_size: .
j_call: TRBJ2-2
v_call: TRBV18
d_call: .
cdr3_aa: CASSPDRGTTGELFF
cdr3_nt: TGTGCCAGCTCACCAGATCGGGGAACCACCGGGGAGCTGTTTTTT

clone_size: once
j_call: TRBJ2-3
v_call: TRBV27
d_call: TRBD1
cdr3_aa: CASGKGHTGATDTQYF
cdr3_nt: TGTGCCAGCGGGAAGGGACATACAGGGGCCACAGATACGCAGTATTTT

clone_size: .
j_call: TRBJ2-5
v_call: TRBV29-1
d_call: .
cdr3_aa: CSAYRDIETQYF
cdr3_nt: TGCAGCGCGTACCGGGACATAGAGACCCAGTACTTC

clone_size: .
j_call: TRBJ2-7
v_call: TRBV4-1
d_call: .
cdr3_aa: CASSQTPTYEQYF
cdr3_nt: TGCGCCAGCAGCCAGACACCGACCTACGAGCAGTACTTC

clone_size: .
j_call: TRBJ1-2
v_call: TRBV24-1
d_call: .
cdr3_aa: CATSDGGGGYTF
cdr3_nt: TGTGCCACCAGTGACGGGGGTGGAGGCTACACCTTC

clone_size: .
j_call: TRBJ2-3
v_call: TRBV7-2
d_call: TRBD2
cdr3_aa: CASRRLAVADTQYF
cdr3_nt: TGTGCCAGCAGACGACTAGCGGTGGCAGATACGCAGTATTTT